This entry lists 5 T cell receptor beta chains sequenced from one sample in a study of blood T cell repertoires in COVID-19. TCRdb's table, derived via immunoSEQ multiplex PCR, lists solely in-frame clones and lacks some. The table includes approximately 300,000 clones, roughly 91% detected once. The sample consisted of PBMCs or T cells enriched from blood (not recorded which). The receptors were gathered from a woman aged 25 to 39 who had recovered from COVID-19.

The chain has TRBV28 and TRBJ2-7; D perhaps matches TRBD2 (6 bases). V dropped 4 bases and J dropped 4 bases, with 17 bases sitting between them. The germline V gene encodes CDR1 MDHEN and CDR2 SYDVKM. The CDR3 contains 15 residues. CDR3 nucleotides: TGTGCCAGCAGTTCCTCGGGAGTTGGCGAGTACGAGCAGTACTTC. This codes for CASSSSGVGEYEQYF.

This chain joins TRBV12-3 or TRBV12-4 and TRBJ1-2; D not certain. The CDR3 extends over 13 amino acids. V shed 3 bases and J shed 8 bases, with 13 bases lying between them. CDR3 nucleotides: TGTGCCAGCAGTTTGCCCCCCCGGGGAGGCTACACCTTC. Translated, it gives CASSLPPRGGYTF.

The V gene is TRBV3-1 (or the pseudogene TRBV3-2), the J gene TRBJ2-1, with 11 bases matching TRBD2. With 1 base clipped from V and 9 bases from J, the junction kept 5 bases outside the gene matches. The CDR3 consists of 15 residues. Germline CDR1 and CDR2: LGHDT and YNNKEL (reference sequence). This chain's CDR3 is CASSQVVAGGGEQFF. The CDR3 DNA sequence: TGTGCCAGCAGCCAAGTAGTAGCGGGAGGGGGTGAGCAGTTCTTC.

The chain joins TRBV7-2 to TRBJ2-2; no definite D call. CDR1 is SGHTA and CDR2 is FQGNSA in the germline V gene. The germline V and J ends were trimmed by 1 base and 4 bases, with 10 bases remaining between them. This CDR3 is built from 15 residues. The CDR3 region has the DNA TGTGCCAGCAGCTTAGATCCCCTAGGCACCGGGGAGCTGTTTTTT. It yields the protein CASSLDPLGTGELFF.

In its sample, this clone was seen once. The chain links TRBV3-1 (or the pseudogene TRBV3-2) to TRBJ1-1, with a weak D call TRBD1 (6 bases). V lost 3 bases and J lost 5, with 19 bases in between. The CDR3 is made up of 16 amino acids. Germline loops: CDR1 LGHDT, CDR2 YNNKEL (reference sequence). CDR3 residues: CASSQSYRDIRTEAFF. CDR3 coding DNA: TGTGCCAGCAGCCAGTCCTACAGGGATATTCGGACTGAAGCTTTCTTT.